The rows below give T cell receptor beta chains drawn from one sample of a study of naive and memory T cell subsets. TCRdb processed the UMI-ligation and nested PCR reads anew with MiXCR; each CDR3 protein has one entry. The sample records about 37,000 distinct CDR3 sequences, 9.5% to 12% being singletons. Sequenced material: skin, taken from a tuberculin skin test site. The receptor set was obtained from an adult in good health. CDR3s include the opening cysteine and the closing phenylalanine or tryptophan. D genes are given only for firm matches. Clone sizes are given selectively: once, few, many, or a class where the clone is expanded.

CDR3aa,CDR3nt,abundance,v_gene,j_gene,d_gene
CASRTGFRSYNEQFF,TGTGCCAGCAGGACAGGGTTTCGCTCCTACAATGAGCAGTTCTTC,many,TRBV27,TRBJ2-1,TRBD1
CASSLYLGTFSGANVLTF,TGTGCCAGCAGTTTATACCTCGGGACGTTCTCTGGGGCCAACGTCCTGACTTTC,NA,TRBV12-3/TRBV12-4,TRBJ2-6,NA
CSVTRDRYTDTQYF,TGCAGTGTCACCCGGGACAGATACACAGATACGCAGTATTTT,NA,TRBV20-1,TRBJ2-3,TRBD1
CASSSGGALDTQYF,TGTGCCAGCAGCAGCGGGGGGGCCCTAGATACGCAGTATTTT,medium-sized,TRBV12-3/TRBV12-4,TRBJ2-3,TRBD2
CASSLAAGLNTEAFF,TGTGCCAGCAGCTTAGCGGCAGGATTGAACACTGAAGCTTTCTTT,many,TRBV7-2,TRBJ1-1,NA
CSAAAGNSPLHF,TGCAGTGCTGCTGCAGGAAATTCACCCCTCCACTTT,many,TRBV20-1,TRBJ1-6,NA
CSVGGQGKAFF,TGCAGCGTTGGAGGACAGGGAAAAGCTTTCTTT,many,TRBV29-1,TRBJ1-1,TRBD1
CASSLVGFGYTF,TGTGCCAGCAGTTTAGTGGGGTTCGGCTACACCTTC,few,TRBV12-3/TRBV12-4,TRBJ1-2,NA
CASSLMEGKLFF,TGTGCCAGCAGTTTAATGGAGGGAAAACTGTTTTTT,NA,TRBV6-1,TRBJ1-4,NA
CASSEARRRSGELFF,TGTGCCAGCAGTGAAGCTAGGAGGAGGTCCGGGGAGCTGTTTTTT,many,TRBV2,TRBJ2-2,NA
CASTLTQGYNEQFF,TGTGCCAGCACCCTTACCCAAGGTTACAATGAGCAGTTCTTC,many,TRBV11-2,TRBJ2-1,NA
CASSFLSFSAQETQYF,TGTGCCAGCAGTTTTCTCTCGTTCAGTGCCCAAGAGACCCAGTACTTC,many,TRBV28,TRBJ2-5,NA
CASTSRAGDYGYTF,TGTGCCAGCACCTCCCGGGCTGGGGACTATGGCTACACCTTC,NA,TRBV6-5,TRBJ1-2,NA
CASSCPRSRGTYEQYF,TGCGCCAGCAGTTGTCCCCGGAGCAGGGGCACCTACGAGCAGTACTTC,few,TRBV10-1,TRBJ2-7,NA
CASIDRNTGELFF,TGCGCCAGCATCGACAGGAACACCGGGGAGCTGTTTTTT,NA,TRBV5-1,TRBJ2-2,NA
CASSPGQFNYGYTF,TGTGCCAGCAGCCCCGGCCAGTTTAACTATGGCTACACCTTC,few,TRBV28,TRBJ1-2,NA
CASSGTGTEAGYTF,TGTGCCAGCAGCGGAACCGGGACAGAAGCTGGCTACACCTTC,many,TRBV7-9,TRBJ1-2,TRBD1
CSVGTGHTEAFF,TGCAGCGTGGGGACAGGGCACACTGAAGCTTTCTTT,NA,TRBV29-1,TRBJ1-1,TRBD1
CASSYSISRTNEKLFF,TGTGCCAGCAGTTACTCGATTTCGAGGACTAATGAAAAACTGTTTTTT,many,TRBV6-6,TRBJ1-4,NA
CSVELTREQAFF,TGCAGCGTTGAACTTACAAGGGAACAAGCTTTCTTT,many,TRBV29-1,TRBJ1-1,NA
CASTMDRGHGYTF,TGCGCCAGCACCATGGACAGGGGACATGGCTACACCTTC,many,TRBV10-2,TRBJ1-2,TRBD1
CASSPPGSSYNEQFF,TGTGCCAGCTCACCCCCAGGGAGCTCCTACAATGAGCAGTTCTTC,NA,TRBV18,TRBJ2-1,NA
CASSLGLDAGNTIYF,TGTGCCAGCAGCTTAGGTTTGGATGCTGGAAACACCATATATTTT,NA,TRBV7-9,TRBJ1-3,NA
CSVVFAGTRTGELFF,TGCAGCGTTGTATTTGCCGGAACCCGCACCGGGGAGCTGTTTTTT,NA,TRBV29-1,TRBJ2-2,NA
CASSQGDSKAEAFF,TGCGCCAGCAGCCAAGGGGACAGCAAAGCTGAAGCTTTCTTT,NA,TRBV4-1,TRBJ1-1,TRBD1
CAISGGDYNEQFF,TGTGCCATCAGCGGGGGGGACTACAATGAGCAGTTCTTC,many,TRBV3-1,TRBJ2-1,TRBD2
CAISTGQRPLGLDTQYF,TGTGCCATCAGTACCGGCCAGCGGCCACTTGGTTTGGATACGCAGTATTTT,NA,TRBV10-3,TRBJ2-3,NA
CASSYSRGNTEAFF,TGTGCCAGCAGTTACTCTAGGGGTAACACTGAAGCTTTCTTT,few,TRBV6-5,TRBJ1-1,NA
CASSSRGVSNQPQHF,TGTGCCAGCAGTTCCAGAGGGGTCAGCAATCAGCCCCAGCATTTT,NA,TRBV28,TRBJ1-5,NA
CASSVGRKTDTQYF,TGTGCCAGCAGTGTGGGGCGGAAGACAGATACGCAGTATTTT,few,TRBV2,TRBJ2-3,NA
CASSLQGSEAFF,TGTGCCAGCAGTTTACAGGGCTCTGAAGCTTTCTTT,many,TRBV6-2/TRBV6-3,TRBJ1-1,NA
CASSPILAVAKNIQYF,TGTGCCAGCAGCCCAATCCTGGCGGTAGCCAAAAACATTCAGTACTTC,many,TRBV28,TRBJ2-4,NA
CASSQVPSLRNNEQFF,TGTGCCAGCAGCCAAGTGCCCTCCCTTAGAAACAATGAGCAGTTCTTC,many,TRBV3-1,TRBJ2-1,NA
CASSPLSGGLGGANVLTF,TGTGCCAGCAGCCCCCTGTCGGGGGGTCTAGGAGGGGCCAACGTCCTGACTTTC,many,TRBV11-3,TRBJ2-6,TRBD2
CASSPAGRGVANEKLFF,TGTGCCAGCAGCCCTGCAGGGAGGGGCGTGGCTAATGAAAAACTGTTTTTT,few,TRBV3-1,TRBJ1-4,NA
CASSLYGVNYGYTF,TGTGCCAGCAGTTTGTACGGGGTTAACTATGGCTACACCTTC,many,TRBV28,TRBJ1-2,NA
CASSQGPAEAYEQYF,TGTGCCAGCAGCCAGGGGCCGGCAGAGGCCTACGAGCAGTACTTC,NA,TRBV7-9,TRBJ2-7,NA